This TCR beta chain is drawn from a study of shared clonotypes between healthy human individuals. Replicate PCRs run on sorted subsets employed 200 ng DNA, approximately 30,000 T cell genomes. The table came from immunoSEQ multiplex PCR; TCRdb's copy has only in-frame clones and leaves some out. Of around 2.1 million clones listed, 95% are singletons. The germline V gene encodes CDR1 MNHNS and CDR2 SASEGT. The CDR3 sequence is 15 residues long. V was cut by 6 bases and J by 4 bases, with 19 bases left in between. With regard to this clone: Its specificity is not known.

Study outcomes and limitations: The represented genetic and exposure-history diversity was limited by the small number of donors.

In the CD4+ fraction, cells were divided into CD45RA+ naive and CD45RA-negative memory subsets. The clonotype was recovered from a man between 18 and 29 years old in good health. The chain joins TRBV6-1 to TRBJ2-7; tentative D call: TRBD2 (7 bases). The source material was naive CD4+ T cells sorted from blood. Subset described: CD45RA+ positively selected. The DNA of the CDR3 is TGTGCCAGCAGGATGGGGGCCAGCGGGGCATACGAGCAGTACTTC. This codes for CASRMGASGAYEQYF.